This TCR beta chain comes out of a study of cytomegalovirus exposure and HLA in healthy donors. Study-wide points: A later analysis reportedly found that, within productive TCRs, an Asian-associated ancestry cluster had fewer N-insertions than the mean observed across the approximately 600 donors. TCR beta V- and J-gene trimming was later associated with a missense DCLRE1C variant.

In the PCR, 60 Vbeta and 13 Jbeta primers were used. Using immunoSEQ multiplex PCR, the repertoire was profiled, and TCRdb retains in-frame clones only, with some absent. Of roughly 120,000 clones in the sample, 80% were seen once. On this clone itself: Its antigen remains unidentified.

The CDR3 totals 17 residues. V shed 1 base, J shed 2 bases, and the junction held 9 bases outside the gene matches. Germline loops: CDR1 MGHRA, CDR2 YSYEKL. This sequence originates from a female donor in good health and CMV-seropositive. The sequenced sample was PBMCs. The rearrangement links TRBV4-1 to TRBJ2-3, with 7 bases aligning to TRBD2. The CDR3 DNA reads TGCGCCAGCAGCCAAGTCATGACGGGGGGTTACACAGATACGCAGTATTTT. Translation gives CASSQVMTGGYTDTQYF.